Detailed here is one TCR beta chain. In the study's own analysis: Estimates of nucleated cell counts were drawn from the amplification of reference gene primers. Generated by immunoSEQ multiplex PCR, the TCRdb table keeps only in-frame clones and is missing some. V and J calls and clone size are copied from that table; D and trimming were computed from the DNA. The table shows approximately 290,000 clones, with around 89% occurring only once. The data were taken from a study of blood T cell repertoires in COVID-19. Germline V CDR1 and CDR2: SGHVS, FQNEAQ. V was cut by 5 bases and J by 5 bases, with 12 bases left in between. This CDR3 has 14 residues.

The sequence was obtained from a man aged 30 to 45 with acute or convalescent COVID-19. The sample comprised peripheral blood. J is TRBJ2-2 and V is TRBV7-8; D is unclear. This CDR3 is CASSASPLTGELFF. The CDR3 DNA reads TGTGCCAGCAGCGCGTCCCCTCTTACCGGGGAGCTGTTTTTT.